This passage covers 20 T cell receptor beta chains from one sample sequenced in a study of Graves' ophthalmopathy and Graves' hyperthyroidism. The study amplified TCR beta CDR3 regions using RNA transcripts. First-round RT-PCR used HTBI primers; second-round multiplex PCR followed. MiXCR was run by TCRdb on the multiplex PCR reads, yielding one entry per CDR3 protein. The sample yields a few hundred thousand distinct CDR3 sequences, roughly 15% seen once. The sequenced sample consisted of peripheral blood. The receptors come from an adult woman with stable Graves' hyperthyroidism.

This clonotype has at least ten counts. The rearrangement uses TRBV25-1 and TRBJ2-2; 8 positions match TRBD2. Germline CDR1 reads MGHDK; CDR2 reads SYGVNS. The trim removed 3 bases at V and 5 bases at J, leaving 11 bases unmatched. CDR3 length equals 17 residues. CDR3: CASSELMAGGWTGELFF. Here the CDR3 DNA reads TGTGCCAGCAGTGAGCTTATGGCGGGAGGTTGGACCGGGGAGCTGTTTTTT.

The table lists this clonotype with many counts. The genes are TRBV28 and TRBJ2-7; 7 bases are shared with TRBD2. Germline V gene sequence: CDR1 MDHEN, CDR2 SYDVKM. CDR3 size: 12 residues. The V gene end was trimmed by 10 bases and the J gene end by 3 bases; junction bases not matched to a gene: 6. The CDR3: CATSGNIYEQYF. CDR3 DNA sequence: TGTGCCACCAGCGGGAACATCTACGAGCAGTACTTC.

The table lists this clonotype with many counts. The chain recombines TRBV7-2 with TRBJ2-1; 7 nucleotides line up with TRBD1. After removal of 6 bases from V and 10 bases from J, the junction contained 12 bases not matched to a gene. This CDR3 is 14 amino acids long. The germline gives CDR1 SGHTA, CDR2 FQGNSA. Here the CDR3 reads CASSQGVGFYEQFF. DNA for the CDR3: TGTGCCAGCAGTCAGGGGGTTGGGTTTTACGAGCAGTTCTTC.

This clonotype appeared a single time. A junction boundary mismatches the germline segment, possibly from a read error. V gene TRBV20-1 combines with J gene TRBJ2-7; TRBD2 agrees at 14 bases. Germline assignment: CDR1 DFQATT and CDR2 SNEGSKA (reference sequence). The CDR3 contains 16 residues. The CDR3 DNA is TGCAGTGCTACAGCACAGGGACTAGCGGGAGTGTACGAGCGGTGCTTC. It specifies CSATAQGLAGVYERCF.

This clonotype was seen ten or more times. The chain recombines TRBV15 with TRBJ1-5; D ambiguous. Germline V CDR1 and CDR2: LNHNV, YYDKDF (reference sequence). The CDR3 extends over 18 amino acids. Trimming removed 0 bases from V and 2 bases from J, with 17 bases in between. This chain's CDR3 is CATSRDRIAVIGNQPQHF. CDR3 DNA sequence: TGTGCCACCAGCAGAGATCGAATCGCCGTTATTGGCAATCAGCCCCAGCATTTT. Supplemented by reference TRBV15 and TRBJ1-5, the full variable domain reads DAMVIQNPRYQVTQFGKPVTLSCSQTLNHNVMYWYQQKSSQAPKLLFHYYDKDFNNEADTPDNFQSRRPNTSFCFLDIRSPGLGDTAMYLCATSRDRIAVIGNQPQHFGDGTRLSIL.

In this sample, this clonotype turned up many times. The chain joins TRBV7-2 to TRBJ2-5; 11 bases line up with TRBD2. In germline, CDR1 is SGHTA, CDR2 FQGNSA. Unmatched junction bases numbered 6, after V lost 5 bases and J lost 4 bases. The CDR3 has 15 amino acids. CDR3 in DNA: TGTGCCAGCAGCGAATCCGGGACTAGCGGAGAGACCCAGTACTTC. It translates to CASSESGTSGETQYF. Looking up the rest from reference TRBV7-2 and TRBJ2-5 gives the full variable domain: GAGVSQSPSNKVTEKGKDVELRCDPISGHTALYWYRQSLGQGLEFLIYFQGNSAPDKSGLPSDRFSAERTGGSVSTLTIQRTQQEDSAVYLCASSESGTSGETQYFGPGTRLLVL.

This clonotype appeared a single time. This chain connects TRBV28 to TRBJ2-7; D gene ambiguous. Trimming cost V 5 bases and J 6 bases, with 20 bases left between them. Germline V gives CDR1 MDHEN, CDR2 SYDVKM. The CDR3 loop spans 15 amino acids. DNA for the CDR3: TGTGCCAGCAGTCCCGAATCGGCTTACCGGCTCGAGCAGTACTTC. Protein product: CASSPESAYRLEQYF.

In its sample, this clonotype was seen many times. The chain carries TRBV20-1 and TRBJ2-7; D unclear. This CDR3 is built from 11 residues. The germline V gene encodes CDR1 DFQATT and CDR2 SNEGSKA (reference sequence). V was pared by 4 bases and J by 4 bases, with 8 bases between. DNA for the CDR3: TGCAGTGCTACGAATGGGTACGAGCAGTACTTC. This gives the protein CSATNGYEQYF.

This clonotype was counted many times. V gene TRBV10-3 combines with J gene TRBJ1-1; TRBD1 might be the D (5 bases). The CDR3 loop spans 12 amino acids. The V gene lost 5 bases and the J gene lost 5 bases, with 9 bases spanning the gap. Germline V gene sequence: CDR1 ENHRY, CDR2 SYGVKD. The CDR3 DNA follows: TGTGCCATCAGTACCCGGGGGACTGAAGCTTTCTTT. Translated, it gives CAISTRGTEAFF.

This clonotype has just one count. Germline is not matched at one junction end, which may reflect a read error. This chain links TRBV6-2 or TRBV6-3 with TRBJ2-3, with D possibly matching TRBD2 (6 bases). This CDR3 has 15 amino acids. CDR1 is MNHEY and CDR2 is SVGEGT in the germline V gene. The CDR3 spells CASSYGGPVTDTHYF. CDR3 nucleotides: TGTGCCAGCAGTTACGGAGGGCCGGTCACAGATACGCATTATTTT.

Of note for this clonotype: A single base separates this from a much larger clone, so it may be a read error. The CDR3 is CANRLAGGGDIQYF. The CDR3 coding sequence is TGTGCCAACAGGCTAGCGGGAGGAGGAGACATTCAGTACTTC. The chain recombines TRBV28 with TRBJ2-4; TRBD2 matches at 11 bases. Unmatched junction bases numbered 10, after V lost 10 bases and J lost 8 bases. The CDR3 contains 14 residues. Per germline, CDR1 MDHEN and CDR2 SYDVKM. Combining the CDR3 with reference TRBV28 and TRBJ2-4 gives the whole variable domain DVKVTQSSRYLVKRTGEKVFLECVQDMDHENMFWYRQDPGLGLRLIYFSYDVKMKEKGDIPEGYSVSREKKERFSLILESASTNQTSMYLCANRLAGGGDIQYFGAGTRLSVL.

Only a few counts were recorded for this clonotype. The CDR3 here is CASNSRETGELFF. The CDR3 DNA is TGCGCCAGCAACTCTCGGGAGACCGGGGAGCTGTTTTTT. The chain uses TRBV4-3 and TRBJ2-2, with TRBD2 as a possible D gene (6 bases). This CDR3 comprises 13 residues. Trimming left V 7 bases short and J 5 bases short, with 11 bases between. CDR1 is LGHNA, CDR2 YSLEER, per germline.

This clonotype was counted ten times or more. The V and J genes are TRBV28 and TRBJ2-7, with 12 bases aligning to TRBD2. V dropped 6 bases and J dropped 6; count of bases not matched to a gene: 3. Germline lookup yields CDR1 MDHEN and CDR2 SYDVKM. This CDR3 is built from 13 residues. The CDR3 bases are TGTGCCAGCAGGGGACTAGCGGGCACCGAGCAGTACTTC. It translates to CASRGLAGTEQYF.

This clonotype has just a few counts. The V gene is TRBV7-2, the J gene TRBJ1-1; D is unclear. From germline, CDR1 is SGHTA and CDR2 FQGNSA. V dropped 1 base and J dropped 11 bases, with 8 bases sitting between them. This CDR3 is 11 amino acids long. The CDR3: CASSLGMNAFF. The CDR3 region has the DNA TGTGCCAGCAGCTTAGGTATGAATGCTTTCTTT.

For this clonotype: One base away lies a much larger clone, so this may be a sequencing read error. The J gene is TRBJ2-2, the V gene TRBV19; D perhaps matches TRBD2 (6 bases). CDR3 size: 13 residues. Trimming left V 7 bases short and J 6 bases short, with 12 bases between. Germline V gene sequence: CDR1 LNHDA, CDR2 SQIVND (reference sequence). CDR3 amino acids: CASNPGLSGELFF. CDR3 DNA sequence: TGTGCCAGTAATCCTGGACTATCCGGGGAGCTGTTTTTT.

This clonotype was seen at least ten times. V and J are TRBV7-9 and TRBJ2-3, with D perhaps TRBD1 (5 bases). In germline, CDR1 is SEHNR, CDR2 FQNEAQ (reference sequence). The ends were cut back, 0 bases at V and 0 bases at J, with 7 bases in the middle. CDR3 length: 15 amino acids. DNA for the CDR3: TGTGCCAGCAGCTTAGCAGGGGTCAGCACAGATACGCAGTATTTT. It translates to CASSLAGVSTDTQYF.

This clonotype was counted a few times. This rearrangement joins TRBV3-1 to TRBJ2-7; TRBD1 matches at 7 bases. Germline V CDR1 and CDR2: LGHDT, YNNKEL (reference sequence). The CDR3 has 13 amino acids. V trimming: 4 bases; J trimming: 4 bases; junction bases outside the gene matches: 4. The CDR3 DNA reads TGTGCCAGCAGCCGGGGACAGAGATACGAGCAGTACTTC. Translating gives CASSRGQRYEQYF.

This clonotype was detected ten times or more. The chain has TRBV28 and TRBJ2-7; D assignment may be TRBD1 or TRBD2 (5 bases each). CDR1 MDHEN and CDR2 SYDVKM come from the germline V gene. The CDR3 is 15 amino acids. With 10 bases removed from V and 2 bases from J, the gap between germline ends came to 21 bases. The CDR3 DNA follows: TGTGCCACGACAAATCCGGGACGGCCACCCTACGAGCAGTACTTC. The encoded protein is CATTNPGRPPYEQYF.

The table lists this clonotype with many counts. V usage is TRBV9 and J usage is TRBJ2-7; D possibly matches TRBD1 or TRBD2 (6 bases each). The CDR3 is 16 residues long. Trimming took 0 bases from V and 3 from J, leaving 16 bases between them. From germline, CDR1 is SGDLS and CDR2 YYNGEE. The CDR3 region has the DNA TGTGCCAGCAGCGTAGGGGGGGCAGGGAGCCTCTACGAGCAGTACTTC. Translated, it gives CASSVGGAGSLYEQYF.

CDR3 nucleotides: TGTGCCAGCAGCCAAGATTTGGGCTACACCTTC. Translated: CASSQDLGYTF. J is TRBJ1-2 and V is TRBV3-1; D is undetermined. Germline V gene lookup returns CDR1 LGHDT and CDR2 YNNKEL (reference sequence). This CDR3 spans 11 amino acids. V shed 0 bases and J shed 8 bases, with 4 bases lying between them.